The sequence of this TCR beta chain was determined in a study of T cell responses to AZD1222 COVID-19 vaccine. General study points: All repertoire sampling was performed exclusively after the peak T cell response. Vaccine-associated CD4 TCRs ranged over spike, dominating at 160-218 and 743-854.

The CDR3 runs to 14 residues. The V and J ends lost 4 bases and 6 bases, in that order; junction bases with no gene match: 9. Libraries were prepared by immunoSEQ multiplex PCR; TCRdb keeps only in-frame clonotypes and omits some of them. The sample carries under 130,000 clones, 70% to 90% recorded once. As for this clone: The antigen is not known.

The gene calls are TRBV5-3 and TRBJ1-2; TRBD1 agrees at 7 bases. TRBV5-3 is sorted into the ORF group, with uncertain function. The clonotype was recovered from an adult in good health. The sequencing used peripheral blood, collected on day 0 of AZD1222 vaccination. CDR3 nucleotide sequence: TGTGCCAGAAGCCCCGACAGGGAGGGGAATGGCTACACCTTC. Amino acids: CARSPDREGNGYTF.